This T cell receptor beta chain emerged from a study of shared T cell receptors in the human thymus. The repertoire was sequenced with immunoSEQ multiplex PCR; TCRdb's copy has only in-frame clones and lacks some. Of 450,000 to 650,000 clones detected, 75% to 80% appear once; the ten largest clones hold about 0.013%. The CDR3 consists of 15 residues. V lost 2 bases, J lost 6 bases, and 9 bases stayed unmatched. Germline CDR1 and CDR2: LGHNA and YSLEER. The data also belong to a second study, concerning human thymus T cells. That investigation notes: Immunologically healthy infants in Finland undergoing congenital heart defect surgery were the donors. Across thymic and blood repertoires, the usage of V and J genes appeared to be biased.

The chain couples TRBV4-3 to TRBJ2-7; 8 nucleotides line up with TRBD1. The sample consisted of thymocytes. The sequence was collected from a boy under two years old with a congenital heart defect. CDR3 in amino acids: CASSQRDRGPLEQYF. CDR3 coding DNA: TGCGCCAGCAGCCAACGCGACAGGGGCCCCCTCGAGCAGTACTTC.